This T cell receptor beta chain stems from a study of blood T cell repertoires in COVID-19. Study-wide context: COVID-19 samples from acute and convalescent phases originated in the United States, Italy and Spain.

Trimming at V came to 3 bases and at J to 5 bases, leaving 6 bases not matched to a gene. The CDR3 runs 14 residues. Germline values: CDR1 SGHDT, CDR2 YYEEEE. Some clones are missing from TCRdb's copy, which holds only in-frame ones; the method was immunoSEQ multiplex PCR. The sample shows roughly 250,000 clones, roughly nine tenths of them seen only once. The chain carries TRBV5-6 and TRBJ2-3; 7 positions match TRBD2. Sequences were obtained from peripheral blood. The TCR comes from a woman younger than 45 with COVID-19, enrolled during active disease. The CDR3 DNA reads as TGTGCCAGCAGCTACGGGAGGATCGGAGATACGCAGTATTTT. Translating gives CASSYGRIGDTQYF.